These 7 T cell receptor beta chains share one sample of origin, sequenced in a study of T-cell memory formation after mild COVID-19. TCRdb reprocessed the 5' RACE reads with MiXCR, giving one entry per CDR3 protein. The sample lists hundreds of thousands of distinct CDR3 sequences, approximately 15% seen once, with approximately 20% in the top ten. Sequences were obtained from PBMCs or a T cell subset sorted from them (not recorded which). The receptors stem from a man between 18 and 35 years old who had mild COVID-19 (a few samples of this study predate the infection). Cell type and time point are not known.

This clonotype was counted a few times. V and J are TRBV10-3 and TRBJ2-2, with D perhaps given as TRBD1 or TRBD2 (5 bases each). The CDR3 sequence is 15 residues long. Germline CDR1 is ENHRY and CDR2 is SYGVKD. Trimming left V 7 bases short and J 5 bases short, with 17 bases between. CDR3 nucleotide sequence: TGTGCCATCACCGGGGACCAAATTGGAACCGGGGAGCTGTTTTTT. Translating gives CAITGDQIGTGELFF.

This clonotype was detected a few times. The rearrangement joins TRBV20-1 to TRBJ2-1, with 9 bases fitting TRBD2. CDR1 and CDR2 (germline): DFQATT, SNEGSKA (reference sequence). After removal of 0 bases from V and 2 bases from J, the junction contained 8 bases not matched to a gene. The CDR3 length is 17 residues. The CDR3 here is CSARDRGSGGPYNEQFF. The CDR3, as DNA: TGCAGTGCTAGAGATAGGGGTAGCGGGGGCCCCTACAATGAGCAGTTCTTC.

This clonotype has only a few counts. The chain carries TRBV20-1 and TRBJ2-1, with D possibly being TRBD1 or TRBD2 (5 bases each). The CDR3 extends over 11 amino acids. Trimming pared 0 bases from V and 9 bases from J, leaving 6 bases between. Germline assignment: CDR1 DFQATT and CDR2 SNEGSKA (reference sequence). The CDR3: CSAREGREQFF. As DNA, the CDR3 is TGCAGTGCTAGAGAGGGACGTGAGCAGTTCTTC.

V and J are TRBV11-2 and TRBJ2-1, with a tentative D call TRBD1 (6 bases). This CDR3 has 21 amino acids. V was trimmed by 1 base and J by 2 bases, leaving 27 bases between them. Per germline, CDR1 SGHAT and CDR2 FQNNGV. The CDR3 spells CASSLGGLVGTQGEPYNEQFF. For the CDR3, the DNA is TGTGCCAGCAGCTTAGGGGGGTTGGTCGGGACACAAGGGGAGCCCTACAATGAGCAGTTCTTC.

The sample holds a few counts of this clonotype. The chain carries TRBV5-1 and TRBJ2-1, with no clear D. V gave up 0 bases and J gave up 4 bases, with 11 bases separating them. This CDR3 has 15 residues. Germline V CDR1 and CDR2: SGHRS, YFSETQ. In DNA, the CDR3 is TGCGCCAGCAGCTTGGCAGCAGTCAATTACAATGAGCAGTTCTTC. Residues: CASSLAAVNYNEQFF.

This chain uses TRBV7-2 with TRBJ1-4; TRBD1 aligns across 7 bases. J gave up 10 bases and V 1 base, and 3 bases lay outside the gene matches. The germline gives CDR1 SGHTA, CDR2 FQGNSA. The CDR3 runs to 13 residues. The CDR3 sequence: CASSLERTGKLFF. In nucleotides, the CDR3 is TGTGCCAGCAGCTTAGAACGGACAGGAAAACTGTTTTTT. The variable domain in full, completed from reference TRBV7-2 and TRBJ1-4, reads GAGVSQSPSNKVTEKGKDVELRCDPISGHTALYWYRQSLGQGLEFLIYFQGNSAPDKSGLPSDRFSAERTGGSVSTLTIQRTQQEDSAVYLCASSLERTGKLFFGSGTQLSVL.

This clonotype showed up just a few times. The chain combines TRBV2 with TRBJ2-3, with 11 bases that match TRBD2. Trimming cost V 6 bases and J 2 bases; bases outside gene matches: 4. The CDR3 sequence is 15 residues long. The germline V gene has CDR1 SNHLY and CDR2 FYNNEI. This CDR3 is CASRLLAGVTDTQYF. The CDR3, as DNA: TGTGCCAGCAGGTTACTAGCGGGGGTCACAGATACGCAGTATTTT.